This T cell receptor (beta chain) comes out of a study of T cells in women clearing cervical HPV infection. General observations from the study: It is unknown whether associations predate infection; no effector/memory or HPV-specific sorting.

Details on this clone: Its antigen is not known. With the read ending 3 residues before the CDR3 end, the germline J gene is used to fill in that end.

Sequencing used immunoSEQ multiplex PCR; TCRdb keeps in-frame clones, though not all of them. Reported are some 39,000 clones; the ten largest clones contain around 3.9%. Germline V lookup: CDR1 SGHVS, CDR2 FNYEAQ. This CDR3 has 17 amino acids. The ends lost 0 bases at V and 8 bases at J; junction bases unmatched: 11. Sequencing was performed on blood buffy coat. The gene calls are TRBV7-6 and TRBJ2-1; TRBD2 aligns across 9 bases. The clonotype originates from a woman aged 18 to 75 with a cervical HPV16 infection that either progressed to CIN3+ or cleared (not recorded which). CDR3: CASSLAFGAGGVDEQFF. CDR3 DNA (partial): TGTGCCAGCAGCTTAGCCTTCGGGGCGGGGGGGGTTGATGAG. Together with reference TRBV7-6 and TRBJ2-1, the CDR3 gives the full variable domain: GAGVSQSPRYKVTKRGQDVALRCDPISGHVSLYWYRQALGQGPEFLTYFNYEAQQDKSGLPNDRFSAERPEGSISTLTIQRTEQRDSAMYRCASSLAFGAGGVDEQFFGPGTRLTVL.